These 17 T cell receptor beta chains were all obtained from the same sample, sequenced in a study of response to subunit inactivated influenza vaccine (dated by TCRdb to 2016 to 2018). The library came from RT-PCR. Sequencing instrument: Illumina HiSeq 2500. TCRdb cleaned the public reads at Q25 with fastp, built clones with MiXCR and kept in-frame beta chains. All rows with the same CDR3 protein become a single entry with the most common DNA and genes. The sample profile shows 300,000 to 350,000 distinct CDR3 sequences; roughly 22% of them were found once. Of the sample, more than 8.5% falls within the top ten clones. The sequences come from PBMCs from blood, collected approximately 20 months after vaccination. These TCRs come from a man between 50 and 69 years old who received an inactivated influenza vaccine. Donor details come from another sample of the same person, matched by shared clones.

This clonotype was recorded a few times. The rearrangement links TRBV7-2 to TRBJ1-2, with D maybe TRBD1 (6 bases). V was cut by 5 bases and J by 0 bases, with 13 bases left in between. Germline loops: CDR1 SGHTA, CDR2 FQGNSA. There are 15 residues in the CDR3. CDR3 sequence: CASSTRTDTNYGYTF. The CDR3 nucleotides are TGTGCCAGCAGCACCCGGACAGATACTAACTATGGCTACACCTTC.

This chain uses TRBV10-2 with TRBJ1-6; no definite D call. This CDR3 comprises 13 residues. The V gene lost 0 bases and the J gene lost 9 bases, with 6 bases spanning the gap. The germline CDR1 and CDR2 sequences are WSHSY and SAAADI. The CDR3 protein is CASSESGSSPLHF. The CDR3 DNA sequence: TGCGCCAGCAGTGAGTCAGGGAGTTCACCCCTCCACTTT.

This clonotype has more than one count but fewer than ten. The chain couples TRBV20-1 to TRBJ2-3, with 9 bases aligning to TRBD2. V shed 6 bases, J shed 0 bases, and the junction held 16 bases outside the gene matches. The germline CDR1 and CDR2 sequences are DFQATT and SNEGSKA (reference sequence). The CDR3 spans 18 residues. The chain's CDR3 is CSAEPPSGLAGSTDTQYF. The CDR3 DNA reads as TGCAGTGCAGAACCCCCATCCGGGCTAGCGGGAAGCACAGATACGCAGTATTTT.

The gene calls are TRBV14 and TRBJ2-7, with TRBD2 identical over 8 bases. Germline CDR1 is SGHDN and CDR2 is FVKESK. The CDR3 consists of 15 residues. The V gene end was trimmed by 2 bases and the J gene end by 3 bases; junction bases not matched to a gene: 6. The chain's CDR3 is CASSQTSGTFYEQYF. The CDR3 DNA sequence: TGTGCCAGCAGCCAAACTAGCGGAACTTTCTACGAGCAGTACTTC.

The chain is built from TRBV7-2 and TRBJ1-5; no clear D. Trimming pared 4 bases from V and 0 bases from J, leaving 7 bases between. The germline V gene has CDR1 SGHTA and CDR2 FQGNSA. The CDR3 runs 14 residues. The CDR3 loop reads CASSSGRSNQPQHF. The CDR3 DNA follows: TGTGCCAGCAGCTCCGGACGTAGCAATCAGCCCCAGCATTTT.

Here the CDR3 DNA reads TGCGCCAGCAGCCAAGTCACACCCACAGATACGCAGTATTTT. Translation gives CASSQVTPTDTQYF. The V call is TRBV4-1, the J call TRBJ2-3; no firm D call. The V gene lost 1 base and the J gene lost 2 bases, with 7 bases spanning the gap. CDR3 length equals 14 residues. The germline gives CDR1 MGHRA, CDR2 YSYEKL.

The chain is built from TRBV30 and TRBJ1-4; 7 bases align to TRBD1. The germline V gene has CDR1 GTSNPN and CDR2 SVGIG (reference sequence). This CDR3 contains 13 residues. V lost 0 bases, J lost 8 bases, and 3 bases stayed unmatched. CDR3 sequence: CAWSVWTGEKLFF. The CDR3 DNA is TGTGCCTGGAGTGTATGGACAGGAGAAAAACTGTTTTTT.

This clonotype showed up many times. The CDR3 reads CASSLEQGHTDTQYF. DNA of the CDR3: TGCGCCAGCAGCTTGGAACAGGGCCACACAGATACGCAGTATTTT. The J gene is TRBJ2-3, the V gene TRBV5-1, with D tentatively TRBD1 (6 bases). Trimming removed 0 bases from V and 2 bases from J, with 10 bases in between. The CDR3 loop spans 15 amino acids. Germline assignment: CDR1 SGHRS and CDR2 YFSETQ.

The V and J genes are TRBV4-2 and TRBJ2-2; 13 bases match TRBD2. CDR1 LGHNA and CDR2 YNFKEQ come from the germline V gene. V was clipped by 4 bases and J by 3 bases; unmatched bases: 11. The CDR3 has 19 amino acids. The CDR3 nucleotides are TGTGCCAGCAGCCGGAAAACACTAGCGGGAGGGGGCTACACCGGGGAGCTGTTTTTT. The encoded protein is CASSRKTLAGGGYTGELFF.

This clonotype showed up just a few times. The chain employs TRBV3-1 and TRBJ2-3; D not resolved. Germline V gene data show CDR1 as LGHDT and CDR2 as YNNKEL (reference sequence). The CDR3 spans 14 residues. V was shortened by 1 base and J by 6 bases, with 11 bases between the two germline ends. Here the CDR3 DNA reads TGTGCCAGCAGCCAAGTCACATCCCTTGATACGCAGTATTTT. It encodes CASSQVTSLDTQYF.

This clonotype was seen a few times. The V gene is TRBV15, the J gene TRBJ1-5; no firm D call. This CDR3 region has 14 residues. The germline V and J ends were trimmed by 6 bases and 2 bases, with 11 bases remaining between them. Per germline, CDR1 LNHNV and CDR2 YYDKDF (reference sequence). CDR3 sequence reads: CATRALSGNQPQHF. The CDR3 DNA reads TGTGCCACCAGGGCTCTGAGCGGCAATCAGCCCCAGCATTTT.

Only a few counts were recorded for this clonotype. This chain connects TRBV24-1 to TRBJ1-4; TRBD1 matches 7 bases. Germline V lookup: CDR1 KGHDR, CDR2 SFDVKD. This CDR3 region has 18 residues. V shed 4 bases, J shed 6 bases, and the junction held 16 bases outside the gene matches. Here the CDR3 reads CATSDFDPPGGQDEKLFF. The CDR3 DNA sequence: TGTGCCACCAGTGACTTTGACCCCCCAGGGGGGCAGGATGAAAAACTGTTTTTT.

The chain employs TRBV5-4 and TRBJ2-1; TRBD2 aligns across 10 bases. With V trimmed by 4 bases and J by 6 bases, 7 bases remained unmatched. The CDR3 contains 15 residues. Germline CDR1 is SGHNT and CDR2 is YYREEE (reference sequence). The CDR3 reads CASSAKREGRNEQFF. The DNA for the CDR3 is TGTGCCAGCAGCGCGAAGCGGGAGGGCCGCAATGAGCAGTTCTTC.

This clonotype has more than one count but fewer than ten. V and J are TRBV4-1 and TRBJ1-4, with no clear D. V lost 0 bases to trimming and J lost 5 bases, with 16 bases between them. The CDR3 is made up of 17 amino acids. Germline loops: CDR1 MGHRA, CDR2 YSYEKL. The CDR3 spells CASSQDYGIGRNEKLFF. DNA for the CDR3: TGCGCCAGCAGCCAAGATTACGGAATTGGGCGGAATGAAAAACTGTTTTTT.

The chain couples TRBV4-2 to TRBJ2-2, with a weak D call TRBD2 (5 bases). The CDR3 has 15 residues. Germline loops: CDR1 LGHNA, CDR2 YNFKEQ. Trimming shortened V by 1 base and J by 3 bases, and 9 bases separated the two germline ends. The CDR3 sequence is CASSQARLHTGELFF. The CDR3, as DNA: TGTGCCAGCAGCCAAGCCCGACTACACACCGGGGAGCTGTTTTTT.

The chain's CDR3 is CASSRRGHDSNQPQHF. In DNA, the CDR3 is TGTGCCAGTAGTCGCCGGGGACACGATAGCAATCAGCCCCAGCATTTT. The J gene is TRBJ1-5, the V gene TRBV19; D might be TRBD1 (6 bases). V was pared by 5 bases and J by 0 bases, with 14 bases between. The CDR3 covers 16 residues. CDR1 and CDR2 (germline): LNHDA, SQIVND (reference sequence).

The chain carries TRBV7-9 and TRBJ1-1; TRBD1 aligns across 7 bases. The germline V gene encodes CDR1 SEHNR and CDR2 FQNEAQ (reference sequence). The CDR3 spans 15 residues. J lost 4 bases, V lost 4 bases, and 9 bases had no gene match. The CDR3 DNA reads as TGTGCCAGCAGCTCAGGGGGAGGGGGGACCACTGAAGCTTTCTTT. Its translation is CASSSGGGGTTEAFF.